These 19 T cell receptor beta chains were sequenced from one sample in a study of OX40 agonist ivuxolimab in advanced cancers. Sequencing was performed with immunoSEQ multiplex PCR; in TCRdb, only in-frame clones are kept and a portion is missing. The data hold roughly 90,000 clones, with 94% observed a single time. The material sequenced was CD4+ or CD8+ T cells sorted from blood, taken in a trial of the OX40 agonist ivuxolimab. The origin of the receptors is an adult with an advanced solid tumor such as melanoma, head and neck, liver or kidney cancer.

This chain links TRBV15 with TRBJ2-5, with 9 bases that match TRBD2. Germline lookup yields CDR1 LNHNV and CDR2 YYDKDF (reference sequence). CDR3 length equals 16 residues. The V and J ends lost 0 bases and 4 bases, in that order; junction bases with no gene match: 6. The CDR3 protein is CATSRDSLSGGETQYF. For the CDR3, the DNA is TGTGCCACCAGCAGAGATTCACTTAGCGGGGGAGAGACCCAGTACTTC.

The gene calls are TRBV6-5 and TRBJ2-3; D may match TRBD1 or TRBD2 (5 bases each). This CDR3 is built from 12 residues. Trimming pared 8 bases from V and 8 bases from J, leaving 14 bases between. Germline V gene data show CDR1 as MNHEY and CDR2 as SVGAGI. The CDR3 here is CASSMGGGTQYF. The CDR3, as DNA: TGTGCCAGCTCCATGGGTGGGGGTACGCAGTATTTT.

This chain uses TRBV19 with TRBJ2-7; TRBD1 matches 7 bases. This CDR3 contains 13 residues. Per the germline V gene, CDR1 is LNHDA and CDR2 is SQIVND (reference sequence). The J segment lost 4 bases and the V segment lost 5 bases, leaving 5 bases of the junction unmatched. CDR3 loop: CASSWGQIYEQYF. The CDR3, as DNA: TGTGCCAGTAGTTGGGGACAGATTTACGAGCAGTACTTC.

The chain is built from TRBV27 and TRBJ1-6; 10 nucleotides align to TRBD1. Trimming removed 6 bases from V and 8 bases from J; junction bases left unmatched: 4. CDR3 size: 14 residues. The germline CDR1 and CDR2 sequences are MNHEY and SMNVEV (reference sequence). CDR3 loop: CASRPGQGYSPLHF. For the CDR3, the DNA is TGTGCCAGCAGACCGGGACAGGGGTATTCACCCCTCCACTTT.

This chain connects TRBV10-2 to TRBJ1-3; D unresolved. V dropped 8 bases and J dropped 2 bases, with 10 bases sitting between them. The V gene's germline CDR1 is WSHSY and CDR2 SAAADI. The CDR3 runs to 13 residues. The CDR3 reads CASAGWAGNTIYF. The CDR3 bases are TGCGCCAGCGCCGGCTGGGCTGGAAACACCATATATTTT.

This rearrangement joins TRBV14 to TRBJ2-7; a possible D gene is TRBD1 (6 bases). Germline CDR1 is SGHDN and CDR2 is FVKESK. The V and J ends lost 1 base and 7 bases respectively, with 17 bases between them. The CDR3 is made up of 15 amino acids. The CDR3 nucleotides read TGTGCCAGCAGCCAAGCTTTAACAGGGTTTCGGGAGCAGTACTTC. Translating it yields CASSQALTGFREQYF.

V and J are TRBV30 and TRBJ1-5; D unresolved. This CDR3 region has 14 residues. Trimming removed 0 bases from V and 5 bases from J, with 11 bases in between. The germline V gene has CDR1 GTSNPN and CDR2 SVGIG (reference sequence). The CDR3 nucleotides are TGTGCCTGGAGTGTCGGATTGGGTTATCAGCCCCAGCATTTT. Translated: CAWSVGLGYQPQHF.

CDR3 nucleotide sequence: TGTGCCGCAAGTCTCGTCCTAGGGCAGGGATCGGGTTCACCCCTCCACTTT. Translation: CAASLVLGQGSGSPLHF. V and J are TRBV30 and TRBJ1-6, with D perhaps TRBD1 (5 bases). The CDR3 has 17 residues. Germline CDR1 and CDR2: GTSNPN and SVGIG (reference sequence). With 8 bases removed from V and 9 bases from J, the gap between germline ends came to 29 bases. Based on the CDR3 plus reference TRBV30 and TRBJ1-6, the full variable domain is SQTIHQWPATLVQPVGSPLSLECTVEGTSNPNLYWYRQAAGRGLQLLFYSVGIGQISSEVPQNLSASRPQDRQFILSSKKLLLSDSGFYLCAASLVLGQGSGSPLHFGNGTRLTVT.

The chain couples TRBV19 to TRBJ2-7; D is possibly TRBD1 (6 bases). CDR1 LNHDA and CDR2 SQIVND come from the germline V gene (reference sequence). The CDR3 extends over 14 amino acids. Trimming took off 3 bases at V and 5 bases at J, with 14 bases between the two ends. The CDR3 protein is CASSMGRGRNEQYF. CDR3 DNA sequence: TGTGCCAGTAGTATGGGCAGGGGTCGGAACGAGCAGTACTTC. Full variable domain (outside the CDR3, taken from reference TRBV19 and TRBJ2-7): DGGITQSPKYLFRKEGQNVTLSCEQNLNHDAMYWYRQDPGQGLRLIYYSQIVNDFQKGDIAEGYSVSREKKESFPLTVTSAQKNPTAFYLCASSMGRGRNEQYFGPGTRLTVT.

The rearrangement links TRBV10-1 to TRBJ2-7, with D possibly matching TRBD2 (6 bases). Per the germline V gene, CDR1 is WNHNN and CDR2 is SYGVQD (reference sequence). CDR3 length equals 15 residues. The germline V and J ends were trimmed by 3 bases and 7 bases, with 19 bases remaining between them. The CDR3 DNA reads TGCGCCAGCAGTGAATCGGGAGTAGATCCTCGGGAGCAGTACTTC. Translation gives CASSESGVDPREQYF.

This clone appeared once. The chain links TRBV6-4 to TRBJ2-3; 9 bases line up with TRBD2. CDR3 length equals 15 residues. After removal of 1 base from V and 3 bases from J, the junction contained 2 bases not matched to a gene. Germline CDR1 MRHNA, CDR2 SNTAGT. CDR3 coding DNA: TGTGCCAGCAGTGACTGGGGACTAGCAACAGATACGCAGTATTTT. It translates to CASSDWGLATDTQYF.

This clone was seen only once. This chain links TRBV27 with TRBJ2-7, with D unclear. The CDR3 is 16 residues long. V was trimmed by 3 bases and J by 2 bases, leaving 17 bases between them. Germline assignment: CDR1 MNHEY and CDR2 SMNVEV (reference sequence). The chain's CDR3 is CASSFSTRTVAYEQYF. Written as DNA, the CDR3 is TGTGCCAGCAGTTTTTCGACACGTACGGTAGCCTACGAGCAGTACTTC.

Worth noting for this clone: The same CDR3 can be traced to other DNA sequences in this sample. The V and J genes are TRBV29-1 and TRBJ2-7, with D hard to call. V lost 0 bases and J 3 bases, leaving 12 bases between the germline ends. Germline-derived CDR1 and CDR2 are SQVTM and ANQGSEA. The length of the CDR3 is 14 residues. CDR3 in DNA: TGCAGCGTTGAAGATCAAGGAGAAAGCTACGAGCAGTACTTC. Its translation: CSVEDQGESYEQYF.

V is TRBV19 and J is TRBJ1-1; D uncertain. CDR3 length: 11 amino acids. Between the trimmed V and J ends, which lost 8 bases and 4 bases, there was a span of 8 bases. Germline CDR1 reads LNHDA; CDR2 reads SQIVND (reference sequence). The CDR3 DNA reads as TGTGCCAGTTCATATCGCACTGAAGCTTTCTTT. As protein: CASSYRTEAFF.

The chain's CDR3 is CASSLNYMNTEAFF. CDR3 nucleotide sequence: TGTGCCAGCAGCTTGAATTACATGAACACTGAAGCTTTCTTT. The chain uses TRBV5-4 and TRBJ1-1; D gene unclear. There are 14 residues in the CDR3. Germline V gives CDR1 SGHNT, CDR2 YYREEE (reference sequence). Trimming stripped 1 base from V and 0 bases from J, with 7 bases between.

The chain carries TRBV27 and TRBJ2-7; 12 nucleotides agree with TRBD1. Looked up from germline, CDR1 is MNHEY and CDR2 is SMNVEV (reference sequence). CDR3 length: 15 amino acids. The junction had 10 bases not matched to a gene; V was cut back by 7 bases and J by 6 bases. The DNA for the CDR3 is TGTGCCAGCAATGTCCTCGGGACAGGGGGCCGCGAGCAGTACTTC. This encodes CASNVLGTGGREQYF.

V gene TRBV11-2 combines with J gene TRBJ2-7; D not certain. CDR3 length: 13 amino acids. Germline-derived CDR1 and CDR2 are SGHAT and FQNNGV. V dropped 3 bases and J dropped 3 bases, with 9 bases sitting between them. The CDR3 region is CASSLGRDYEQYF. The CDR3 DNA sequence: TGTGCCAGCAGCTTGGGCAGAGACTACGAGCAGTACTTC.

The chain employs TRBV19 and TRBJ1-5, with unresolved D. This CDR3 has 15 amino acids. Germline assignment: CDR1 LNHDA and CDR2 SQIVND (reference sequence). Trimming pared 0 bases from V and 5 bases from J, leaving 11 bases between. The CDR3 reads CASSIDLGGYQPQHF. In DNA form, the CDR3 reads TGTGCCAGTAGTATAGATCTCGGAGGTTATCAGCCCCAGCATTTT. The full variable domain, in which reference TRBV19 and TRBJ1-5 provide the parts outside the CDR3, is DGGITQSPKYLFRKEGQNVTLSCEQNLNHDAMYWYRQDPGQGLRLIYYSQIVNDFQKGDIAEGYSVSREKKESFPLTVTSAQKNPTAFYLCASSIDLGGYQPQHFGDGTRLSIL.

CDR3 nucleotides: TGCGCCAGCAGCCAAGAAGTGTTCTTCTCTGGGGCCAACGTCCTGACTTTC. Residues: CASSQEVFFSGANVLTF. The chain employs TRBV4-3 and TRBJ2-6; no clear D. The CDR3 consists of 17 residues. The germline V gene has CDR1 LGHNA and CDR2 YSLEER. V was pared by 0 bases and J by 0 bases, with 9 bases between.